A single sample is the source of the 23 T cell receptor beta chains below, sequenced in a study of response to subunit inactivated influenza vaccine. TCRdb reprocessed the RT-PCR reads with MiXCR, giving one entry per CDR3 protein. The sample shows hundreds of thousands of distinct CDR3 sequences, 14% of them seen only once. This sample comprised PBMCs from blood, obtained less than 15 days before vaccination. Receptors originate from a man aged 45 to 65 who received an inactivated influenza vaccine.

This clonotype turned up a few times. The chain employs TRBV10-3 and TRBJ2-7; a possible D gene is TRBD1 (5 bases). The germline CDR1 and CDR2 sequences are ENHRY and SYGVKD. This CDR3 is built from 13 residues. V was trimmed by 6 bases and J by 2 bases, leaving 11 bases between them. The CDR3 region has the DNA TGTGCCATCAGCCTGACAGATACCTACGAGCAGTACTTC. Protein: CAISLTDTYEQYF.

This clonotype was seen a handful of times. V and J are TRBV25-1 and TRBJ2-1; 7 bases fit TRBD2. The germline gives CDR1 MGHDK, CDR2 SYGVNS. The junction had 3 bases not matched to a gene; V was cut back by 1 base and J by 3 bases. The CDR3 covers 15 residues. CDR3: CASSESGGIYNEQFF. The CDR3 DNA sequence: TGTGCCAGCAGTGAATCCGGGGGGATCTACAATGAGCAGTTCTTC.

The table lists this clonotype with many counts. The chain uses TRBV12-3 or TRBV12-4 and TRBJ2-3; 8 bases align to TRBD2. The V and J ends lost 8 bases and 4 bases, in that order; junction bases with no gene match: 26. This CDR3 contains 20 residues. The CDR3 DNA sequence: TGTGCCAGCTACTCCGGCCGTCGGGGGGGCCTAGGGGCACACCCAGATACGCAGTATTTT. It translates to CASYSGRRGGLGAHPDTQYF.

The V and J genes are TRBV4-1 and TRBJ2-7; 8 bases match TRBD2. The CDR3 is 15 residues long. The V and J ends lost 2 bases and 0 bases, in that order; junction bases with no gene match: 3. Germline assignment: CDR1 MGHRA and CDR2 YSYEKL. The CDR3: CASSQIAGSSYEQYF. CDR3 nucleotide sequence: TGCGCCAGCAGCCAAATAGCGGGGAGCTCCTACGAGCAGTACTTC.

The chain combines TRBV7-9 with TRBJ2-2, with D tentatively TRBD2 (7 bases). This CDR3 is built from 16 residues. The V and J ends lost 0 bases and 4 bases respectively, with 12 bases between them. The germline gives CDR1 SEHNR, CDR2 FQNEAQ (reference sequence). The CDR3 sequence: CASSLATGGGTGELFF. The CDR3 DNA reads TGTGCCAGCAGCTTAGCAACGGGGGGCGGCACCGGGGAGCTGTTTTTT.

The genes are TRBV11-2 and TRBJ2-1, with 9 bases matching TRBD1. Germline V gives CDR1 SGHAT, CDR2 FQNNGV. The CDR3 has 17 amino acids. The V and J ends lost 0 bases and 6 bases, in that order; junction bases with no gene match: 9. The CDR3, as DNA: TGTGCCAGCAGCTTAGAGTTCGGGACAGGGTTTGGCAATGAGCAGTTCTTC. Its protein product is CASSLEFGTGFGNEQFF. Full variable domain (rest looked up from reference TRBV11-2 and TRBJ2-1): EAGVAQSPRYKIIEKRQSVAFWCNPISGHATLYWYQQILGQGPKLLIQFQNNGVVDDSQLPKDRFSAERLKGVDSTLKIQPAKLEDSAVYLCASSLEFGTGFGNEQFFGPGTRLTVL.

This clonotype turned up a few times. The V call is TRBV29-1, the J call TRBJ2-1; 15 nucleotides match TRBD2. The CDR3 contains 18 residues. With V trimmed by 5 bases and J by 7 bases, 15 bases remained unmatched. In germline, CDR1 is SQVTM, CDR2 ANQGSEA. In nucleotides, the CDR3 is TGCAGCGTTAAGGGGACTAGCGGGAGGTCGACTCTGATAAATGAGCAGTTCTTC. Amino acids: CSVKGTSGRSTLINEQFF.

This clonotype has only a few counts. The V call is TRBV10-3, the J call TRBJ2-3; D is tentatively TRBD1 or TRBD2 (5 bases each). CDR1 is ENHRY, CDR2 SYGVKD, per germline. V lost 0 bases and J 2 bases, leaving 9 bases between the germline ends. The CDR3 extends over 15 amino acids. The CDR3: CAISESGGTTDTQYF. CDR3 coding DNA: TGTGCCATCAGTGAGTCAGGTGGGACCACAGATACGCAGTATTTT.

This clonotype occurred many times. J is TRBJ1-2 and V is TRBV18; 9 nucleotides agree with TRBD1. The CDR3 totals 15 residues. Per the germline V gene, CDR1 is KGHSH and CDR2 is LQKENI. With 4 bases clipped from V and 4 bases from J, the junction kept 7 bases outside the gene matches. Here the CDR3 reads CASSLPGTGPYGYTF. The CDR3 nucleotides read TGTGCCAGCTCACTTCCGGGGACAGGGCCCTATGGCTACACCTTC.

The table lists this clonotype with a few counts. This chain links TRBV15 with TRBJ2-5; the match to TRBD1 covers 7 bases. The CDR3 runs 16 residues. Germline CDR1 and CDR2: LNHNV and YYDKDF (reference sequence). V shed 0 bases and J 5 bases; nucleotides not matched to a gene: 9. CDR3 sequence reads: CATSRERTGAVETQYF. The CDR3 nucleotides are TGTGCCACCAGCAGAGAAAGAACAGGGGCGGTCGAGACCCAGTACTTC.

This clonotype was seen a handful of times. The chain links TRBV28 to TRBJ2-3, with TRBD2 matching 10 bases. Looked up from germline, CDR1 is MDHEN and CDR2 is SYDVKM. The CDR3 is 13 residues long. J was trimmed by 15 bases and V by 5 bases; bases with no gene match: 11. CDR3 nucleotides: TGTGCCAGCAGTACATTTAGCGGGAGGCGGATTTATTTT. It yields the protein CASSTFSGRRIYF.

This clonotype was picked up a small number of times. J is TRBJ2-5 and V is TRBV14; TRBD2 is a possible D gene (5 bases). This CDR3 is built from 13 residues. Trimming shortened V by 4 bases and J by 5 bases, and 11 bases separated the two germline ends. Germline V CDR1 and CDR2: SGHDN, FVKESK. Here the CDR3 DNA reads TGTGCCAGCAGCCGAGGGTTCCGGGAGACCCAGTACTTC. Protein product: CASSRGFRETQYF.

V and J are TRBV6-2 or TRBV6-3 and TRBJ1-4; D ambiguous. The CDR3 loop spans 16 amino acids. CDR1 is MNHEY and CDR2 is SVGEGT in the germline V gene. Trimming left V 6 bases short and J 0 bases short, with 14 bases between. CDR3 protein: CASSRAGEATNEKLFF. The CDR3, as DNA: TGTGCCAGCAGCCGCGCAGGAGAAGCAACTAATGAAAAACTGTTTTTT.

The sample holds a few counts of this clonotype. The chain has TRBV5-1 and TRBJ2-2, with D unresolved. Trimming removed 0 bases from V and 5 bases from J, with 8 bases in between. In germline, CDR1 is SGHRS, CDR2 YFSETQ. CDR3 length: 14 amino acids. The CDR3 sequence: CASSLDITTGELFF. The CDR3 region has the DNA TGCGCCAGCAGCTTGGACATCACGACCGGGGAGCTGTTTTTT.

This sequence joins TRBV29-1 and TRBJ2-2; D is tentatively TRBD1 or TRBD2 (6 bases each). V lost 7 bases and J lost 0, with 12 bases in between. In germline, CDR1 is SQVTM, CDR2 ANQGSEA. This CDR3 is built from 14 residues. In nucleotides, the CDR3 is TGCAGCGCGGGGGACAACGCGAACACCGGGGAGCTGTTTTTT. It yields the protein CSAGDNANTGELFF.

The chain combines TRBV27 with TRBJ1-5, with a tentative D call TRBD1 (5 bases). Germline V CDR1 and CDR2: MNHEY, SMNVEV (reference sequence). The CDR3 extends over 13 amino acids. Between the trimmed V and J ends, which lost 4 bases and 9 bases, there was a span of 13 bases. CDR3 nucleotides: TGTGCCAGCAGTTCCGGACAACCTGGGCCCCAGCATTTT. Residues: CASSSGQPGPQHF.

Only a few counts were recorded for this clonotype. V is TRBV9 and J is TRBJ1-2; 9 nucleotides align to TRBD1. Germline CDR1 reads SGDLS; CDR2 reads YYNGEE. The V segment lost 0 bases and the J segment 2 bases; nucleotides outside the gene matches: 5. The CDR3 loop spans 16 amino acids. CDR3 bases: TGTGCCAGCAGCGTAGACAGGGGGCTTTCAAACTATGGCTACACCTTC. Protein: CASSVDRGLSNYGYTF.

Many counts were recorded for this clonotype. The rearrangement joins TRBV4-2 to TRBJ1-1, with D uncertain. Trimming pared 0 bases from V and 1 base from J, leaving 6 bases between. The CDR3 contains 14 residues. From germline, CDR1 is LGHNA and CDR2 YNFKEQ. CDR3 DNA sequence: TGTGCCAGCAGCCAAGACTCGAAGAACACTGAAGCTTTCTTT. Protein sequence: CASSQDSKNTEAFF.

This clonotype has only a few counts. V gene TRBV25-1 combines with J gene TRBJ1-1; D ambiguous. The CDR3 has 13 residues. From germline, CDR1 is MGHDK and CDR2 SYGVNS. V was trimmed by 3 bases and J by 2 bases, leaving 7 bases between them. As DNA, the CDR3 is TGTGCCAGCAGTGATAACAGTAACACTGAAGCTTTCTTT. Amino acid sequence: CASSDNSNTEAFF.

This clonotype showed up just a few times. The chain joins TRBV3-1 to TRBJ2-1, with 15 bases aligning to TRBD2. Trimming cost V 3 bases and J 1 base; bases outside gene matches: 10. The germline CDR1 and CDR2 sequences are LGHDT and YNNKEL (reference sequence). CDR3 size: 20 residues. The CDR3 DNA sequence: TGTGCCAGCAGCCAGGCCCTAGGACTAGCGGGAGGGCCTTCCTACAATGAGCAGTTCTTC. Translated: CASSQALGLAGGPSYNEQFF.

The genes are TRBV28 and TRBJ1-1; D possibly corresponds to TRBD1 (5 bases). Trimming took off 8 bases at V and 2 bases at J, with 21 bases between the two ends. Germline V gene data show CDR1 as MDHEN and CDR2 as SYDVKM. This CDR3 has 16 residues. The CDR3 region has the DNA TGTGCCAGCCAATCACCTCGGGGGGTTGGCAACACTGAAGCTTTCTTT. It codes for CASQSPRGVGNTEAFF.

The CDR3 DNA follows: TGCAGTGCTCCCCTCCTAGCGGGAGGGACCTACGAGCAGTACTTC. This encodes CSAPLLAGGTYEQYF. The V and J genes are TRBV20-1 and TRBJ2-7; TRBD2 aligns across 12 bases. Germline V gene sequence: CDR1 DFQATT, CDR2 SNEGSKA (reference sequence). J lost 2 bases, V lost 5 bases, and 7 bases had no gene match. The CDR3 has 15 residues.

In nucleotides, the CDR3 is TGCGCCAGCAGCCAAGATTTTACGGGAGGGGAGACCCAGTACTTC. Residues: CASSQDFTGGETQYF. J is TRBJ2-5 and V is TRBV4-3; 8 bases map to TRBD2. With V trimmed by 0 bases and J by 5 bases, 5 bases remained unmatched. Germline values: CDR1 LGHNA, CDR2 YSLEER. This CDR3 spans 15 amino acids.